The source of this TCR beta chain is a study of blood T cell repertoires in COVID-19. On the study more broadly: Specimens from acute and convalescent COVID-19 originated in the United States, Italy and Spain. Sources were T cells, B-cell-depleted T cells, or PBMCs; the material itself was cDNA or gDNA.

Original handling: Nucleated cell counts were estimated from reference gene primer amplification. Here immunoSEQ multiplex PCR was the method, and the copy in TCRdb shows in-frame clones only, minus some. That table is the source of V, J and clone size, and D and trimming were worked out from the DNA. Of about 140,000 clones listed, about 79% are singletons. Germline values: CDR1 SQVTM, CDR2 ANQGSEA. The ends were cut back, 5 bases at V and 2 bases at J, with 13 bases in the middle. The CDR3 extends over 14 amino acids. The count of this clone is one. Sequencing was carried out using peripheral blood. The receptor was isolated from a woman of 80 years or more with active or convalescent COVID-19. V gene TRBV29-1 combines with J gene TRBJ1-3, with D tentatively TRBD1 (5 bases). CDR3 region: CSVTTGLAGNTIYF. CDR3 bases: TGCAGCGTTACTACAGGTTTGGCTGGAAACACCATATATTTT. The complete variable domain, with remaining parts taken from reference TRBV29-1 and TRBJ1-3, reads SAVISQKPSRDICQRGTSLTIQCQVDSQVTMMFWYRQQPGQSLTLIATANQGSEATYESGFVIDKFPISRPNLTFSTLTVSNMSPEDSSIYLCSVTTGLAGNTIYFGEGSWLTVV.